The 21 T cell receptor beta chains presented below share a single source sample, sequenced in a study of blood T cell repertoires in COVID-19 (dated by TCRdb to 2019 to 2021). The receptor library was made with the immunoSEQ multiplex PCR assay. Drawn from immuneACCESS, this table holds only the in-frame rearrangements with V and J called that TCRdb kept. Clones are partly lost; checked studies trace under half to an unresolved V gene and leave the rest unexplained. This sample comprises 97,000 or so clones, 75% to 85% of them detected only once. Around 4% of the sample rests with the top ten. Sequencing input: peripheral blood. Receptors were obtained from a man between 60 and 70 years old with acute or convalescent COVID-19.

This CDR3 reads CASSEAQRYGYTF. CDR3 coding DNA: TGTGCCAGCAGTGAAGCTCAGAGGTATGGCTACACCTTC. This chain joins TRBV6-1 and TRBJ1-2; unclear D gene. CDR1 and CDR2 from the germline V gene are MNHNS and SASEGT. CDR3 size: 13 residues. Trimming took 0 bases from V and 5 from J, leaving 7 bases between them.

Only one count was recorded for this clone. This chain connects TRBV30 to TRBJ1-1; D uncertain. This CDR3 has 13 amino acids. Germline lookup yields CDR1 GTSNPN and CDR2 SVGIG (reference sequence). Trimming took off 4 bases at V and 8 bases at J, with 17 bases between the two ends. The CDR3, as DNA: TGTGCCTGGAATGGCGGATATCCCGGGGAAGCTTTCTTT. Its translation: CAWNGGYPGEAFF.

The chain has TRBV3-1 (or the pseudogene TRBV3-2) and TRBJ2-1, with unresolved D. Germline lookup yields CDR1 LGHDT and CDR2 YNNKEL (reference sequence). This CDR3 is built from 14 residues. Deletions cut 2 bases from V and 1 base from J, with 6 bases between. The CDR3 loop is CASSQMASYNEQFF. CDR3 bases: TGTGCCAGCAGCCAAATGGCTTCCTACAATGAGCAGTTCTTC.

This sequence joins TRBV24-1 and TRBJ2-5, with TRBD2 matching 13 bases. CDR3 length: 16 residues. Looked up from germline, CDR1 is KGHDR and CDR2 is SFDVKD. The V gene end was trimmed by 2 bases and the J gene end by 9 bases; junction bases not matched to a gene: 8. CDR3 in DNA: TGTGCCACCAGTGATTCCCGGACTAGCGGGGGTAGGGCCCAGTACTTC. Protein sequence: CATSDSRTSGGRAQYF.

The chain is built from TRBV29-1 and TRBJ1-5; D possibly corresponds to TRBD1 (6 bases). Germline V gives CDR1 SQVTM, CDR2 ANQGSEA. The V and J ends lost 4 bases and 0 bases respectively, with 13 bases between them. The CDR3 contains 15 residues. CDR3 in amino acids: CSVAQTGNSNQPQHF. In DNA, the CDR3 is TGCAGCGTTGCCCAAACAGGGAATAGCAATCAGCCCCAGCATTTT.

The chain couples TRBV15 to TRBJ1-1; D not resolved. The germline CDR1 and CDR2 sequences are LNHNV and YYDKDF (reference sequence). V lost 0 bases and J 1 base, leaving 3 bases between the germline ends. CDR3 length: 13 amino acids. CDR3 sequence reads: CATSRDRNTEAFF. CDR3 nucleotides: TGTGCCACCAGCAGAGATAGGAACACTGAAGCTTTCTTT.

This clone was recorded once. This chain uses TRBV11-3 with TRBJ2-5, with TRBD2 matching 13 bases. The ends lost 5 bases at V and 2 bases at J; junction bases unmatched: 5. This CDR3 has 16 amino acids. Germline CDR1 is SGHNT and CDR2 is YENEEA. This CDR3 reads CASSLGTSGIQETQYF. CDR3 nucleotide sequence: TGTGCCAGCAGCCTCGGGACTAGCGGGATACAAGAGACCCAGTACTTC.

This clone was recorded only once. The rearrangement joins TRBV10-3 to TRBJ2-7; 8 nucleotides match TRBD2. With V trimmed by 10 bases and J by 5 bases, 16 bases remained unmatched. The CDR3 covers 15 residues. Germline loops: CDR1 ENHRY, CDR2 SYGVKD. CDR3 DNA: TGTGCCACTAAGAGGACTGACGGGGGGGACCACGAGCAGTACTTC. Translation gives CATKRTDGGDHEQYF.

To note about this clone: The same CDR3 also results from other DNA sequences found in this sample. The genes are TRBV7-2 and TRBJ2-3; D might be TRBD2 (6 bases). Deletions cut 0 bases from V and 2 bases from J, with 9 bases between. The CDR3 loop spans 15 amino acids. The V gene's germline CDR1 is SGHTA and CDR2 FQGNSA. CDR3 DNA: TGTGCCAGCAGCTTAGCGGGAGGCAACACAGATACGCAGTATTTT. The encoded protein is CASSLAGGNTDTQYF.

The CDR3 spells CASSQGDSYNTDTQYF. CDR3 sequence (DNA): TGTGCCAGCAGCCAAGGAGACAGTTATAACACAGATACGCAGTATTTT. V is TRBV4-2 and J is TRBJ2-3, with D possibly matching TRBD1 (5 bases). V shed 1 base and J shed 2 bases, with 13 bases lying between them. The CDR3 has 16 amino acids. CDR1 is LGHNA, CDR2 YNFKEQ, per germline.

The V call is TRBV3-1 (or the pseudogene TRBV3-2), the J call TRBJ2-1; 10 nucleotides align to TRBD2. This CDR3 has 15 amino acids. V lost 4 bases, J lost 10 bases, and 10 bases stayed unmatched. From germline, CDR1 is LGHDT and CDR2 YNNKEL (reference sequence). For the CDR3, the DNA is TGTGCCAGCAGCCCTCGGAGACTAGCGGGTACCGAGCAGTTCTTC. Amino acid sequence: CASSPRRLAGTEQFF.

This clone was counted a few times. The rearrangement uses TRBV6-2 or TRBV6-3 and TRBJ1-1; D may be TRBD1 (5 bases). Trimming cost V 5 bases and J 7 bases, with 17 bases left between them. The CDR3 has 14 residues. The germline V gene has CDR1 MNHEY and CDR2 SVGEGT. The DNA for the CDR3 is TGTGCCAGCAGTCCCCGGGGGGAGAAGGATGAAGCTTTCTTT. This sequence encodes CASSPRGEKDEAFF.

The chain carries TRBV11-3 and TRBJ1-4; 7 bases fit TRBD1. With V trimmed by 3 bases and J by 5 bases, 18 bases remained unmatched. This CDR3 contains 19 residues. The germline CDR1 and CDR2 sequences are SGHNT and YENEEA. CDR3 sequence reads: CASSFSPLQTGDRNEKLFF. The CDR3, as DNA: TGTGCCAGCAGCTTTTCCCCCTTACAAACAGGGGATAGAAATGAAAAACTGTTTTTT.

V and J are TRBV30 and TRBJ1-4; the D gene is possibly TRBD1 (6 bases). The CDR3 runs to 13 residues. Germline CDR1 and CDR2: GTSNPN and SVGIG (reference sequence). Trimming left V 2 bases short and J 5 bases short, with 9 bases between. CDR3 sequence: CAWSRQVNEKLFF. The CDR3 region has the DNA TGTGCCTGGAGTCGACAGGTGAATGAAAAACTGTTTTTT.

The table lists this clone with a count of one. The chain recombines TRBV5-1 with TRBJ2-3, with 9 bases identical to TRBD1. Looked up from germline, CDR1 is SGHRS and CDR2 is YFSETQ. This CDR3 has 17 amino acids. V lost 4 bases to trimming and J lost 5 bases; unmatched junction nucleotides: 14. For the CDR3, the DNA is TGCGCCAGCAGCGGGGGACAGGGTTTTTTCCGTCGAGATACGCAGTATTTT. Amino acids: CASSGGQGFFRRDTQYF. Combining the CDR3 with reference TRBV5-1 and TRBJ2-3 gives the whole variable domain KAGVTQTPRYLIKTRGQQVTLSCSPISGHRSVSWYQQTPGQGLQFLFEYFSETQRNKGNFPGRFSGRQFSNSRSEMNVSTLELGDSALYLCASSGGQGFFRRDTQYFGPGTRLTVL.

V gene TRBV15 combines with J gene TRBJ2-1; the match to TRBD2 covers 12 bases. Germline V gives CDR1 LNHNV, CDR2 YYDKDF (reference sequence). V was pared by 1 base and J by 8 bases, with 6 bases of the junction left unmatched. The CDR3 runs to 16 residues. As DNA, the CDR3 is TGTGCCACCAGCAGAGGACTAGCGGGGGCAAGCGATGAGCAGTTCTTC. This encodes CATSRGLAGASDEQFF.

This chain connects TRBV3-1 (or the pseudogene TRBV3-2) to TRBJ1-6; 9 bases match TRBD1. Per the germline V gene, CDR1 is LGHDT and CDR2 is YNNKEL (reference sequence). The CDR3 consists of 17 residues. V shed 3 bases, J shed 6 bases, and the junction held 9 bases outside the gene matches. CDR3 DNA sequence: TGTGCCAGCAGCCAGTGGACAGGGGAGGGTTTTAATTCACCCCTCCACTTT. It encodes CASSQWTGEGFNSPLHF.

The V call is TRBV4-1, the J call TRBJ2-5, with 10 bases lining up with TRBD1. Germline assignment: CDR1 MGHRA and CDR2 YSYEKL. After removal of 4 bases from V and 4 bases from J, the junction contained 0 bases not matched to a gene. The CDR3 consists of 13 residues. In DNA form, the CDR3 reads TGCGCCAGCAGCCGGGACAGGGGAGAGACCCAGTACTTC. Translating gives CASSRDRGETQYF.

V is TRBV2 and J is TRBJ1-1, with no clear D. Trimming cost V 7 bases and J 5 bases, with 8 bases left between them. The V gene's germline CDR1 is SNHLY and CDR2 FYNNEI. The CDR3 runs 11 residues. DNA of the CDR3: TGTGCCAGCAAGGAGAAAACTGAAGCTTTCTTT. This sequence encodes CASKEKTEAFF.

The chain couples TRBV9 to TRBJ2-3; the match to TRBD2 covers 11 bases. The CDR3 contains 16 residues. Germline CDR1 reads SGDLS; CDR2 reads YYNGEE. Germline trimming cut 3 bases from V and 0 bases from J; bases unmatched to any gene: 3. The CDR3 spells CASSGLAGSSTDTQYF. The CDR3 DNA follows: TGTGCCAGCAGCGGACTAGCGGGGTCGAGCACAGATACGCAGTATTTT.

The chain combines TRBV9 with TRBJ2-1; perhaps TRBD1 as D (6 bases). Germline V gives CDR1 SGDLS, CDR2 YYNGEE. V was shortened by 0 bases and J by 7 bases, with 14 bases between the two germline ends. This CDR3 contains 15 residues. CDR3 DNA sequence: TGTGCCAGCAGCGTAGTTATGGACAGTTCGAATGAGCAGTTCTTC. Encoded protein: CASSVVMDSSNEQFF.